This TCR beta chain was recovered during a study of human T cells and chemical hapten exposure. General study findings and limits: With regard to DPC sensitization, TCRs above 1 in 1000 frequency did not change.

Time point defined: healthy volunteer bleed at 2 weeks. Extraction yielded total RNA from whole blood (unfractionated). The CDR3 loop spans 13 amino acids. V was shortened by 4 bases and J by 7 bases, with 13 bases between the two germline ends. This clonotype showed up many times. Antigen unknown. Study processing details: TCRs per sample had a median of about 100,000 and ranged from about 23,224 to 750,000. From the RACE reads, TCRdb called clonotypes with MiXCR, one entry per CDR3 protein. The V and J calls and clone size come from TCRdb's table, not from the authors' own analysis. In the table there are 30,000 or so distinct CDR3 sequences, approximately 7.4% of which are singletons.

The TCR sequence derives from a human donor in good health. Some clones in this sample may be carry-over from other donors' samples. The genes are TRBV12-3 or TRBV12-4 and TRBJ1-1, with a tentative D call TRBD1 (6 bases). Sequenced sample: whole blood. The CDR3 DNA reads TGTGCCAGCAGTTCTACAGGGAAAGGTGAAGCTTTCTTT. It specifies CASSSTGKGEAFF.